This T cell receptor (beta chain) originates from a study of blood T cell repertoires in COVID-19. Study details: Samples representing acute and convalescent COVID-19 were sourced from the United States, Italy and Spain.

From germline, CDR1 is MNHEY and CDR2 SVGEGT. V was cut by 2 bases and J by 0 bases, with 17 bases left in between. The CDR3 is 17 amino acids. In the original workflow: Scientists estimated how many nucleated cells there were by amplifying reference gene primers. TCRdb keeps only in-frame clones here, not all; method: immunoSEQ multiplex PCR. Clone size and V and J calls were adopted from that table, with D and trimming inferred from the DNA. The top ten hold less than 9% of the sample, which has about 20,000 clones, 75% to 95% seen once. The chain employs TRBV6-2 or TRBV6-3 and TRBJ2-7; no firm D call. Sequenced material: peripheral blood. This sequence was found in a man aged 65-85 years with active COVID-19. CDR3 in DNA: TGTGCCAGCAGTTACCTCCCCCGACCCGGGTACTCCTACGAGCAGTACTTC. It yields the protein CASSYLPRPGYSYEQYF.